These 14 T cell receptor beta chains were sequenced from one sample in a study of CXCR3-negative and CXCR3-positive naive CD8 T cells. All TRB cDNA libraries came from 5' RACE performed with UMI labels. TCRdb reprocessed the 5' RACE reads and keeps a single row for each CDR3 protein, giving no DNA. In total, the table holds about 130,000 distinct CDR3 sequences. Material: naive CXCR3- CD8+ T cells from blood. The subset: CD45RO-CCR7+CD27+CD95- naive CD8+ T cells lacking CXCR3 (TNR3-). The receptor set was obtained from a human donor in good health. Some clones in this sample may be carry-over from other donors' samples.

The CDR3 here is CASSDSAGIAAGELFF. The chain employs TRBV6-4 and TRBJ2-2; no DNA is available, so the TRBD2 call from TCRdb remains unchecked. CDR1 and CDR2 (germline): MRHNA, SNTAGT. This CDR3 spans 16 amino acids.

The CDR3 protein is CASSQDTLNTEAFF. The chain couples TRBV4-2 to TRBJ1-1. The length of the CDR3 is 14 residues. Germline CDR1 reads LGHNA; CDR2 reads YNFKEQ.

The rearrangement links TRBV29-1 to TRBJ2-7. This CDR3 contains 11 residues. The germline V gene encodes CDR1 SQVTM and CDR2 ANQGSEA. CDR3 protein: CSVPGSPEQYF.

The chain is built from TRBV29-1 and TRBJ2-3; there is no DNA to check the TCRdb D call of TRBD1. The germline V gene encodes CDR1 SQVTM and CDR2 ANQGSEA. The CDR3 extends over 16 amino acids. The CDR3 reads CSVPLGDRTHTDTQYF.

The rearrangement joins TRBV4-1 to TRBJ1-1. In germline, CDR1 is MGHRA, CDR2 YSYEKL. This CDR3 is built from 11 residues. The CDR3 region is CASSQEDEAFF.

This CDR3 reads CASSVVDSSTDTQYF. V gene TRBV9 combines with J gene TRBJ2-3; the D call of TRBD1 rests on TCRdb alone, since no DNA is present to check it. The CDR3 loop spans 15 amino acids. Germline CDR1 is SGDLS and CDR2 is YYNGEE.

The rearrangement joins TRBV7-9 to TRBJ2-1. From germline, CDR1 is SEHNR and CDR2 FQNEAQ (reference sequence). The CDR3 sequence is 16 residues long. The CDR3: CASSLLDGSSYNEQFF.

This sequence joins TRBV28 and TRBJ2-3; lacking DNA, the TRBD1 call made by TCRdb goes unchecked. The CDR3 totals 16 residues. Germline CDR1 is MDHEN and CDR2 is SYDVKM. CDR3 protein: CASSTVHGQGTDTQYF. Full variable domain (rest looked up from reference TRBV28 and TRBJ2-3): DVKVTQSSRYLVKRTGEKVFLECVQDMDHENMFWYRQDPGLGLRLIYFSYDVKMKEKGDIPEGYSVSREKKERFSLILESASTNQTSMYLCASSTVHGQGTDTQYFGPGTRLTVL.

The CDR3 sequence: CSACTRPGLECADTQYF. This chain uses TRBV20-1 with TRBJ2-3; TCRdb's assignment of TRBD2 cannot be checked, as there is no DNA. The CDR3 runs to 17 residues. CDR1 is DFQATT, CDR2 SNEGSKA, per germline (reference sequence).

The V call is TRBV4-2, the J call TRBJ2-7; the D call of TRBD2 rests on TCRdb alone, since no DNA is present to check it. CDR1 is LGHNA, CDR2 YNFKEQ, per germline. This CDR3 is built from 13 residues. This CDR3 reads CASSQVLHPEQYF.

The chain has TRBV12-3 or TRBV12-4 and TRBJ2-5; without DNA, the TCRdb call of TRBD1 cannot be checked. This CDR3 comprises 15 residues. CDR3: CASSPPPGTEETQYF.

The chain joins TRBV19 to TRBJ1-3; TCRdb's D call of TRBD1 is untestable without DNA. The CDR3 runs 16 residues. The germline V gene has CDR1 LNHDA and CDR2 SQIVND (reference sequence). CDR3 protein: CASSIGGAVTGNTIYF.

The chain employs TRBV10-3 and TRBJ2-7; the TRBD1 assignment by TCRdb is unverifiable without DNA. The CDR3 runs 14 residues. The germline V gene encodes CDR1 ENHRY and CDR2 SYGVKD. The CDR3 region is CAITLGQENYEQYF.

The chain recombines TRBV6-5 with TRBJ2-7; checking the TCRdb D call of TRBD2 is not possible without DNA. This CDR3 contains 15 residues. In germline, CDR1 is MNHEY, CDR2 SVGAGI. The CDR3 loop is CASSPTSGVTYEQYF.